These T cell receptor beta chains were read from a single sample in a study of radiotherapy plus CTLA-4 blockade in lung cancer. TCRdb's table, derived via immunoSEQ multiplex PCR, lists solely in-frame clones and lacks some. Of 85,000 to 100,000 clones listed, about two thirds are singletons. The starting material was peripheral blood, obtained from a patient treated with radiotherapy plus ipilimumab. These receptors all stem from a human donor with non-small cell lung cancer that progressed on radiotherapy plus ipilimumab. Both conserved end residues are part of each CDR3. The D gene is left open where the match is weak. Not all rows give a size; the values are once, few, many and, for expanded clones, a class.

j_gene: TRBJ1-5; d_gene: .; v_gene: TRBV9; abundance: .; CDR3nt: TGTGCCAGCAGCGAGCGGGGCGGCAATCAGCCCCAGCATTTT; CDR3aa: CASSERGGNQPQHF
j_gene: TRBJ1-1; d_gene: .; v_gene: TRBV6-6; abundance: few; CDR3nt: TGTGCCAGCAATCCTGTGGGTGAGGCTGAAGCTTTCTTT; CDR3aa: CASNPVGEAEAFF
j_gene: TRBJ1-5; d_gene: TRBD1; v_gene: TRBV7-2; abundance: few; CDR3nt: TGTGCCAGCAGCTCGAACCCAGGGGGGGGTCAGCCCCAGCATTTT; CDR3aa: CASSSNPGGGQPQHF
j_gene: TRBJ2-7; d_gene: .; v_gene: TRBV28; abundance: .; CDR3nt: TGTGCCAGCAGTCCCGAGGCCGGGGGTATAGGCTACGAGCAGTACTTC; CDR3aa: CASSPEAGGIGYEQYF
j_gene: TRBJ2-7; d_gene: TRBD1; v_gene: TRBV7-2; abundance: .; CDR3nt: TGTGCCAGCAGCTCCCCCGTAGGGGGACAGGTAGGAACTGAGCAGTACTTC; CDR3aa: CASSSPVGGQVGTEQYF
j_gene: TRBJ1-5; d_gene: TRBD1; v_gene: TRBV19; abundance: .; CDR3nt: TGTGCCAGTAGTATACTCGACAGGGCCGATCAGCCCCAGCATTTT; CDR3aa: CASSILDRADQPQHF
j_gene: TRBJ2-7; d_gene: TRBD2; v_gene: TRBV9; abundance: .; CDR3nt: TGTGCCAGCAGCGCTGGGACTAGCGGGAGATATTACGAGCAGTACTTC; CDR3aa: CASSAGTSGRYYEQYF
j_gene: TRBJ1-3; d_gene: .; v_gene: TRBV2; abundance: .; CDR3nt: TGTGCCAGCAGTGAAGCGCGGGTATCTGGAAACACCATATATTTT; CDR3aa: CASSEARVSGNTIYF
j_gene: TRBJ2-3; d_gene: TRBD2; v_gene: TRBV5-1; abundance: .; CDR3nt: TGCGCCAGCAGCCACTCAGCGGGAGGGCCGATAGATACGCAGTATTTT; CDR3aa: CASSHSAGGPIDTQYF
j_gene: TRBJ1-1; d_gene: .; v_gene: TRBV5-1; abundance: .; CDR3nt: TGCGCCAGCAGCACCCCAGGGTACACTGAAGCTTTCTTT; CDR3aa: CASSTPGYTEAFF
j_gene: TRBJ2-5; d_gene: TRBD2; v_gene: TRBV28; abundance: .; CDR3nt: TGTGCCAGCAGTTTTGCCCGGGCTAGCGGGCTGATGGAGACCCAGTACTTC; CDR3aa: CASSFARASGLMETQYF
j_gene: TRBJ1-5; d_gene: TRBD1; v_gene: TRBV6-5; abundance: .; CDR3nt: TGTGCCAGCAGTTACGCCGGACAGGGTCCCCAGCATTTT; CDR3aa: CASSYAGQGPQHF
j_gene: TRBJ2-3; d_gene: TRBD2; v_gene: TRBV28; abundance: .; CDR3nt: TGTGCCAGCAGTTTAAATGGACTAGCGGGGGGGTTGGCAGATACGCAGTATTTT; CDR3aa: CASSLNGLAGGLADTQYF
j_gene: TRBJ1-2; d_gene: TRBD1; v_gene: TRBV10-3; abundance: .; CDR3nt: TGTGCCATCAGTGAGTTAGACAGGGGCAGTACTTATGGCTACACCTTC; CDR3aa: CAISELDRGSTYGYTF
j_gene: TRBJ1-2; d_gene: TRBD1; v_gene: TRBV4-2; abundance: .; CDR3nt: TGTGCCAGCAGCCAAGATTGGACAGGGGATGGCTACACCTTC; CDR3aa: CASSQDWTGDGYTF
j_gene: TRBJ2-4; d_gene: .; v_gene: TRBV14; abundance: .; CDR3nt: TGTGCCAGCAGCCAAGGTCAGGGCCGAGCCTTAGCCAAAAACATTCAGTACTTC; CDR3aa: CASSQGQGRALAKNIQYF
j_gene: TRBJ2-3; d_gene: .; v_gene: TRBV7-2; abundance: once; CDR3nt: TGTGCCAGCAGCGTTGGAGGGGGAAACACAGATACGCAGTATTTT; CDR3aa: CASSVGGGNTDTQYF
j_gene: TRBJ2-2; d_gene: .; v_gene: TRBV28; abundance: .; CDR3nt: TGTGCCAGCAGTGGAGTTAACACCGGGGAGCTGTTTTTT; CDR3aa: CASSGVNTGELFF
j_gene: TRBJ1-1; d_gene: .; v_gene: TRBV7-9; abundance: few; CDR3nt: TGTGCCAGCAGCTCAGGCGGGGGCTACACTGAAGCTTTCTTT; CDR3aa: CASSSGGGYTEAFF
j_gene: TRBJ2-7; d_gene: TRBD2; v_gene: TRBV6-5; abundance: many; CDR3nt: TGTGCCAGCACCCGGGGGGTACACTACGAGCAGTACTTC; CDR3aa: CASTRGVHYEQYF
j_gene: TRBJ1-3; d_gene: TRBD1; v_gene: TRBV28; abundance: .; CDR3nt: TGTGCCAGCAGTCCGGGACAGGTCGGAAACACCATATATTTT; CDR3aa: CASSPGQVGNTIYF
j_gene: TRBJ1-2; d_gene: .; v_gene: TRBV6-6; abundance: .; CDR3nt: TGTGCCAGCAGTTCGGGTCCCGAAAACGGCTACACCTTC; CDR3aa: CASSSGPENGYTF
j_gene: TRBJ1-2; d_gene: TRBD1; v_gene: TRBV7-3; abundance: .; CDR3nt: TGTGCCAGCAGCTCCGGACAGGGGAACTATGGCTACACCTTC; CDR3aa: CASSSGQGNYGYTF
j_gene: TRBJ2-5; d_gene: .; v_gene: TRBV5-1; abundance: .; CDR3nt: TGCGCCAGCAGCTGGAGGGCCGGCGAGGGGGAGACCCAGTACTTC; CDR3aa: CASSWRAGEGETQYF
j_gene: TRBJ1-2; d_gene: TRBD1; v_gene: TRBV29-1; abundance: once; CDR3nt: TGCAGCCCCCTCCCCGACAGGGTGAGGGGCTACACCTTC; CDR3aa: CSPLPDRVRGYTF
j_gene: TRBJ2-7; d_gene: TRBD1; v_gene: TRBV13; abundance: .; CDR3nt: TGTGCCAGCAGCTCCGACAGGGTGGCCTACGAGCAGTACTTC; CDR3aa: CASSSDRVAYEQYF
j_gene: TRBJ1-2; d_gene: TRBD1; v_gene: TRBV5-1; abundance: .; CDR3nt: TGCGCCAGCAGCCGCGGACAGGGGGCTGTTGGCTACACCTTC; CDR3aa: CASSRGQGAVGYTF
j_gene: TRBJ2-2; d_gene: .; v_gene: TRBV19; abundance: medium-sized; CDR3nt: TGTGCCAGTAGTATCGGGACAACCCTCACCGGGGAGCTGTTTTTT; CDR3aa: CASSIGTTLTGELFF
j_gene: TRBJ1-1; d_gene: .; v_gene: TRBV29-1; abundance: .; CDR3nt: TGCAGCGTTGTACAGATGAACACTGAAGCTTTCTTT; CDR3aa: CSVVQMNTEAFF
j_gene: TRBJ2-2; d_gene: .; v_gene: TRBV27; abundance: .; CDR3nt: TGTGCCAGCCGGATTGGGGGCGGGGAGCTGTTTTTT; CDR3aa: CASRIGGGELFF
j_gene: TRBJ2-1; d_gene: TRBD1; v_gene: TRBV4-2; abundance: .; CDR3nt: TGTGCCAGCAGCCAAGTACAGGGGTATCTCAATGAGCAGTTCTTC; CDR3aa: CASSQVQGYLNEQFF
j_gene: TRBJ1-4; d_gene: TRBD1; v_gene: TRBV5-1; abundance: .; CDR3nt: TGCGCCAGCAGCTGGACAGGGAATGAAAAACTGTTTTTT; CDR3aa: CASSWTGNEKLFF
j_gene: TRBJ1-4; d_gene: .; v_gene: TRBV27; abundance: .; CDR3nt: TGTGCCAGCGGAAGTGGGGGGTGGGGCGGTGAAAAACTGTTTTTT; CDR3aa: CASGSGGWGGEKLFF
j_gene: TRBJ2-1; d_gene: .; v_gene: TRBV5-6; abundance: once; CDR3nt: TGTGCCAGCAGCTTGGGACAGGCGAACAATGAGCAGTTCTTC; CDR3aa: CASSLGQANNEQFF
j_gene: TRBJ1-1; d_gene: .; v_gene: TRBV5-5; abundance: .; CDR3nt: TGTGCCAGCAGCTTGGCCGGTCTAGGGACTGAAGCTTTCTTT; CDR3aa: CASSLAGLGTEAFF
j_gene: TRBJ1-1; d_gene: TRBD1; v_gene: TRBV7-3; abundance: .; CDR3nt: TGTGCCAGCAGCTTAACCGGGACAGGGGGTACTGAAGCTTTCTTT; CDR3aa: CASSLTGTGGTEAFF
j_gene: TRBJ1-1; d_gene: .; v_gene: TRBV11-3; abundance: .; CDR3nt: TGTGCCAGCAGCTCCGGGGATAACACTGAAGCTTTCTTT; CDR3aa: CASSSGDNTEAFF
j_gene: TRBJ2-2; d_gene: .; v_gene: TRBV2; abundance: .; CDR3nt: TGTGCCAGCAGTCTCGGAGGGGACACCGGGGAGCTGTTTTTT; CDR3aa: CASSLGGDTGELFF
j_gene: TRBJ1-1; d_gene: .; v_gene: TRBV6-6; abundance: few; CDR3nt: TGTGCCAGCAGTTACGAGGCTGAAGCTTTCTTT; CDR3aa: CASSYEAEAFF
j_gene: TRBJ1-1; d_gene: .; v_gene: TRBV28; abundance: .; CDR3nt: TGTGCCAGCCAACGGGGGGACACTGAAGCTTTCTTT; CDR3aa: CASQRGDTEAFF
j_gene: TRBJ2-3; d_gene: .; v_gene: TRBV5-5; abundance: few; CDR3nt: TGTGCCAGCAGCCTGTCCGGGGCCGCAGATACGCAGTATTTT; CDR3aa: CASSLSGAADTQYF
j_gene: TRBJ1-2; d_gene: TRBD1; v_gene: TRBV29-1; abundance: .; CDR3nt: TGCAGCGTTGAAGAGGGGACAGGCCCCAATGGCTACACCTTC; CDR3aa: CSVEEGTGPNGYTF
j_gene: TRBJ2-7; d_gene: TRBD1; v_gene: TRBV2; abundance: .; CDR3nt: TGTGCCAGCAGTCCTCCGGGACAGGGGCCCCGGGGCGAGCAGTACTTC; CDR3aa: CASSPPGQGPRGEQYF
j_gene: TRBJ2-5; d_gene: .; v_gene: TRBV7-7; abundance: .; CDR3nt: TGTGCTAGCAGCTTAGCCGCCAGCAGCCAAGAGACCCAGTACTTC; CDR3aa: CASSLAASSQETQYF
j_gene: TRBJ2-3; d_gene: TRBD2; v_gene: TRBV10-3; abundance: .; CDR3nt: TGTGCCATCTCCCGACAGGTAGCTAGCGGGGGATACACAGATACGCAGTATTTT; CDR3aa: CAISRQVASGGYTDTQYF
j_gene: TRBJ1-1; d_gene: .; v_gene: TRBV7-2; abundance: once; CDR3nt: TGTGCCAGCAGCCGCAGGGGCGGCGACACTGAAGCTTTCTTT; CDR3aa: CASSRRGGDTEAFF
j_gene: TRBJ2-5; d_gene: .; v_gene: TRBV6-6; abundance: .; CDR3nt: TGTGCCAGCAGTCGGACAGTAGGGCAAGAGACCCAGTACTTC; CDR3aa: CASSRTVGQETQYF
j_gene: TRBJ2-2; d_gene: TRBD2; v_gene: TRBV5-1; abundance: once; CDR3nt: TGCGCCAGCAGCAGTCTAGCGGGAGGGCCTGGCGGGGAGCTGTTTTTT; CDR3aa: CASSSLAGGPGGELFF
j_gene: TRBJ1-4; d_gene: .; v_gene: TRBV5-1; abundance: once; CDR3nt: TGCGCCAGCAGTCCGGACAGTTTTAATGAAAAACTGTTTTTT; CDR3aa: CASSPDSFNEKLFF
j_gene: TRBJ1-5; d_gene: .; v_gene: TRBV6-1; abundance: .; CDR3nt: TGTGCCAGCAGGGGGGACCAGCCCCAGCATTTT; CDR3aa: CASRGDQPQHF
j_gene: TRBJ2-5; d_gene: TRBD1; v_gene: TRBV4-3; abundance: .; CDR3nt: TGCGCCAGCAGCCAAGGCCCCGACAGGGGAGGAGAGACCCAGTACTTC; CDR3aa: CASSQGPDRGGETQYF
j_gene: TRBJ2-2; d_gene: TRBD1; v_gene: TRBV14; abundance: .; CDR3nt: TGTGCCAGCAGCCAAGATTCATTGAGGACAGGGTTCTCCGGGGAGCTGTTTTTT; CDR3aa: CASSQDSLRTGFSGELFF
j_gene: TRBJ1-4; d_gene: .; v_gene: TRBV2; abundance: .; CDR3nt: TGTGCCAGCAGCCTTACAAGGGGTAATGAAAAACTGTTTTTT; CDR3aa: CASSLTRGNEKLFF
j_gene: TRBJ2-7; d_gene: TRBD2; v_gene: TRBV19; abundance: few; CDR3nt: TGTGCCAGTAGTGTAACGGGAGGGTGGTCCTACGAGCAGTACTTC; CDR3aa: CASSVTGGWSYEQYF
j_gene: TRBJ2-7; d_gene: TRBD1; v_gene: TRBV7-9; abundance: few; CDR3nt: TGTGCCAGCGGACAGGGTTCCTACGAGCAGTACTTC; CDR3aa: CASGQGSYEQYF